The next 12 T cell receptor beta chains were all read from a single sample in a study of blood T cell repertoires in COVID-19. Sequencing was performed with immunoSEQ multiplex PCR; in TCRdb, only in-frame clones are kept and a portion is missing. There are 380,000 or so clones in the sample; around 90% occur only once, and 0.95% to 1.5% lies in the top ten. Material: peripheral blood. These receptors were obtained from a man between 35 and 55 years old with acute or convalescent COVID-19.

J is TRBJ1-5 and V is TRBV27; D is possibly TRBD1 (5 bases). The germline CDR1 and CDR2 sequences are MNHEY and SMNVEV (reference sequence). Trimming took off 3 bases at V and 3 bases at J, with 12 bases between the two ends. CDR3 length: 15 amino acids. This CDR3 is CASSFRGGINQPQHF. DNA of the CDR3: TGTGCCAGCAGTTTCCGGGGGGGGATCAATCAGCCCCAGCATTTT.

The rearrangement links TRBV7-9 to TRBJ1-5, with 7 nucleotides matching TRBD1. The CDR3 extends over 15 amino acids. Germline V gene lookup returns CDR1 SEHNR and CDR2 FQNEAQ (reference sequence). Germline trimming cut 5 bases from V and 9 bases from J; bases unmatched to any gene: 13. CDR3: CASSDDRELNWPQHF. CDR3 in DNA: TGTGCCAGCAGCGATGACAGGGAACTAAATTGGCCCCAGCATTTT.

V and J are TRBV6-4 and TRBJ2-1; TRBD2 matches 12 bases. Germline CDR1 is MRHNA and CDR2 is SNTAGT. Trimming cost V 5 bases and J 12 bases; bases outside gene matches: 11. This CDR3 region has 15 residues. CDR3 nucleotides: TGTGCCAGCAGTCCGACTAGCGGGAGTGTTTCTGGGCAGTTCTTC. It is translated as CASSPTSGSVSGQFF.

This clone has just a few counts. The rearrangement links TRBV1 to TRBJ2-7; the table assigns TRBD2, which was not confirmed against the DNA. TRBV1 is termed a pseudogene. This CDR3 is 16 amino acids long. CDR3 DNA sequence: TGCACCAGCAGTCCTACTCTAGCGGGGGGCTTCCACGAGCAGTACTTC. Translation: CTSSPTLAGGFHEQYF.

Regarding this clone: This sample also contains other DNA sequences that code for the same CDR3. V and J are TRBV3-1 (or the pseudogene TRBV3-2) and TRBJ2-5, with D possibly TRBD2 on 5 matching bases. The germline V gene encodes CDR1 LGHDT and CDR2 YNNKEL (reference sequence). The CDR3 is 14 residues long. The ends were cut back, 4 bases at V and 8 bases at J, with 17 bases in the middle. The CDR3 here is CASSPEGQPETQYF. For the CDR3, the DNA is TGTGCCAGCAGCCCCGAGGGCCAGCCTGAAACCCAGTACTTC.

CDR3 loop: CASSSLGLAGIYEQYF. CDR3 coding DNA: TGTGCCAGCAGCTCCCTCGGACTAGCGGGAATCTACGAGCAGTACTTC. This rearrangement joins TRBV5-8 to TRBJ2-7; 12 bases are shared with TRBD2. Germline V gives CDR1 SGHTS, CDR2 YDEGEE. The CDR3 loop spans 16 amino acids. Trimming cost V 3 bases and J 3 bases; bases outside gene matches: 7.

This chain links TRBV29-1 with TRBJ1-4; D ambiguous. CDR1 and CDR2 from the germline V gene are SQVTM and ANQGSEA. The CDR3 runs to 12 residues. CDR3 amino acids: CRARRRSEKLFF. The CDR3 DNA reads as TGCAGGGCTAGGAGGAGGAGTGAAAAACTGTTTTTT.

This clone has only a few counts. DNA of the CDR3: TGTGGGGTCCACAGGGACCCCGACGAGCAGTACTTC. Protein sequence: CGVHRDPDEQYF. The chain is built from TRBV30 and TRBJ2-7; possible D gene TRBD1, 6 bases. The CDR3 runs to 12 residues. Germline V gene data show CDR1 as GTSNPN and CDR2 as SVGIG (reference sequence).

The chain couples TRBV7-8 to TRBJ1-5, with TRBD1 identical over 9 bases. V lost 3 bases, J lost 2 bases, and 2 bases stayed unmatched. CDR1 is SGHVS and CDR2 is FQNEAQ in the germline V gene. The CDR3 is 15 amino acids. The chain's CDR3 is CASSLRQGGNQPQHF. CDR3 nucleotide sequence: TGTGCCAGCAGCTTGCGACAGGGGGGCAATCAGCCCCAGCATTTT.

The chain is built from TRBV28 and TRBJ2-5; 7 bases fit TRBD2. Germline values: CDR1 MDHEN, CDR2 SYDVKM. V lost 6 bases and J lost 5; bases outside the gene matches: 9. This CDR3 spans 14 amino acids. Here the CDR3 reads CASSRGGEAETQYF. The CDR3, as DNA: TGTGCCAGCAGCCGTGGGGGGGAAGCCGAGACCCAGTACTTC.

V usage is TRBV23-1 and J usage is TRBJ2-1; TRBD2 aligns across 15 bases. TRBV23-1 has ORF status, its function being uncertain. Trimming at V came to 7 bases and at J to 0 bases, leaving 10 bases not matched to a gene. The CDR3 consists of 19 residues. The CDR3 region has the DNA TGCGCCAGCATCCCAGGGACTAGCGGGAGGTGGGCCTCCTACAATGAGCAGTTCTTC. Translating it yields CASIPGTSGRWASYNEQFF.

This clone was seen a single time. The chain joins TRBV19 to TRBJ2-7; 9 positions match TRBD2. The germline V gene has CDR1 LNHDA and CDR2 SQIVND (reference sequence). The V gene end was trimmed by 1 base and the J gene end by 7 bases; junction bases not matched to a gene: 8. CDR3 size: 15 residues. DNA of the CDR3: TGTGCCAGTAGTATAGCGGCGGGAGGGCCGAGGGAGCAGTACTTC. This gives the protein CASSIAAGGPREQYF.